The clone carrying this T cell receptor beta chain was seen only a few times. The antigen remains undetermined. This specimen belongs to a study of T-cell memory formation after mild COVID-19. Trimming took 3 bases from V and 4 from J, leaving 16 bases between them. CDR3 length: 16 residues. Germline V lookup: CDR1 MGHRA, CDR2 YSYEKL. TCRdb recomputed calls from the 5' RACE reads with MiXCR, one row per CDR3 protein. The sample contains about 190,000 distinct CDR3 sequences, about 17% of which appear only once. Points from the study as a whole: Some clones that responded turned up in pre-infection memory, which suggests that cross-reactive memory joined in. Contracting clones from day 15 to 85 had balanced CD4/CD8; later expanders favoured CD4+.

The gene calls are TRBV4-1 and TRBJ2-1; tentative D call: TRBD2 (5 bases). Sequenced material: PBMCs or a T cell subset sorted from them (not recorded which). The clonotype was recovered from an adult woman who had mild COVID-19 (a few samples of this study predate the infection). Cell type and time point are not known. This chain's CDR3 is CASSQRGLALYNEQFF. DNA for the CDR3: TGCGCCAGCAGCCAGAGAGGGCTAGCACTTTACAATGAGCAGTTCTTC.